The clone carrying this TCR beta chain appeared a few times. This record comes from a study of blood T cell repertoires in COVID-19. At the level of the study: From T cells, B-cell-depleted T cells, or PBMCs came the material, which was cDNA or gDNA.

The germline gives CDR1 SGHAT, CDR2 FQNNGV. This CDR3 contains 14 residues. Trimming removed 1 base at V and 10 bases at J, with 16 bases between. The method was immunoSEQ multiplex PCR; TCRdb's version includes in-frame clones alone and lacks a portion of them. The sample lists approximately 330,000 clones, approximately 87% occurring once. What was sequenced was peripheral blood. The chain has TRBV11-2 and TRBJ1-1; D possibly corresponds to TRBD1 (6 bases). The source of this sequence is a woman between 50 and 59 years old with active or convalescent COVID-19. The CDR3 DNA reads as TGTGCCAGCAGCTTAGTAACAGGGAAGCGATTAGCTTTCTTT. This translates into CASSLVTGKRLAFF.